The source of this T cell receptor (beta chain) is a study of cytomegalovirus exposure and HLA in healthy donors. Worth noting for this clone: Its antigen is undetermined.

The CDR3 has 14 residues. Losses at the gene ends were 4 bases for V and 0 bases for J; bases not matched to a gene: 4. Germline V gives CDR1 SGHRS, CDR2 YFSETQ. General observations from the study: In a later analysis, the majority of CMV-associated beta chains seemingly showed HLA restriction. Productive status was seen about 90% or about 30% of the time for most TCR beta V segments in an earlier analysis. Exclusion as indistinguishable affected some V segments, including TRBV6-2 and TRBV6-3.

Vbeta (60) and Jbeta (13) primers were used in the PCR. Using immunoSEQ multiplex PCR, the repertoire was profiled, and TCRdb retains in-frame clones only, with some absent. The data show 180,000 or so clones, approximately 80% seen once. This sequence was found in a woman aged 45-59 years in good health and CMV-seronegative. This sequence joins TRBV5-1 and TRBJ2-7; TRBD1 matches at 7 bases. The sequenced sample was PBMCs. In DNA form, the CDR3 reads TGCGCCAGCAGCCAGGGACAGAGCTCCTACGAGCAGTACTTC. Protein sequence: CASSQGQSSYEQYF.